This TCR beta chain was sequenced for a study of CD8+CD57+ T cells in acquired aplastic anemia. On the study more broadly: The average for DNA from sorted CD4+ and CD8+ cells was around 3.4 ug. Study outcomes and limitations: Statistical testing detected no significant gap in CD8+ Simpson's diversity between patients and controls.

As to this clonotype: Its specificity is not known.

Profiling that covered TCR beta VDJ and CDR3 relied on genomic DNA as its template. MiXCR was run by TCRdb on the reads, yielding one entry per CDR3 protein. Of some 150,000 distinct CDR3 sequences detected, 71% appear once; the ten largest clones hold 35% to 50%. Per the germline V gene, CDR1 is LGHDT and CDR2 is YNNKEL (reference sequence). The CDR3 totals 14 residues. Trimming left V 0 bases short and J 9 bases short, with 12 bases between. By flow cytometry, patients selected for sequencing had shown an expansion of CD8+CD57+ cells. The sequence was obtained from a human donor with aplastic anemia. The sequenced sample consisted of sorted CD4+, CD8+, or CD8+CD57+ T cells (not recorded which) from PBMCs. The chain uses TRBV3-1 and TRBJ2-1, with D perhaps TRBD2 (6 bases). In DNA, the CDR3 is TGTGCCAGCAGCCAAGATGCTGGGGGAGGTGAGCAGTTCTTC. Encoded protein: CASSQDAGGGEQFF.